This is a list of T cell receptor beta chains from one sample in a study of blood T cell repertoires in COVID-19. Generated by immunoSEQ multiplex PCR, the TCRdb table keeps only in-frame clones and is missing some. The sample has more than 300,000 clones, roughly 90% seen once. Source material: peripheral blood. These receptors were taken from a man aged 18 to 30 who had recovered from COVID-19. Both conserved end residues are part of each CDR3. The D gene is left open where the match is weak. For some rows the clone size is stated as once, few or many, or as a class when expanded; others skip it.

TRBJ2-7 . . TRBV19 TGTGCCAGTAGTACGCGCTTGGGCCAGGGGTATGGCTACGAGCAGTACTTC CASSTRLGQGYGYEQYF
TRBJ1-4 . once TRBV7-7 TGTGCCAGCAGCCCAGGGATTAATGAAAAACTGTTTTTT CASSPGINEKLFF
TRBJ1-5 TRBD1 . TRBV10-1 TGCGCCAGCCCGGCCGACAGGGGAAATCAGCCCCAGCATTTT CASPADRGNQPQHF
TRBJ2-7 . once TRBV5-1 TGCGCCAGCAGCTTGGAGCCAGCGGTAGGGGAGCAGTACTTC CASSLEPAVGEQYF
TRBJ1-1 . . TRBV27 TGTGCCAGCAGTTTTGCGGACTCGAACACTGAAGCTTTCTTT CASSFADSNTEAFF
TRBJ1-5 . . TRBV19 TGTGCCAGTAGTATTCCCCGCAGGGGAGAAGGTTACCAGCCCCAGCATTTT CASSIPRRGEGYQPQHF
TRBJ2-1 TRBD2 . TRBV4-1 TGCGCCAGCAGCAAGGCGGGAGGGCCACAGGCACATGAGCAGTTCTTC CASSKAGGPQAHEQFF
TRBJ2-1 . . TRBV10-3 TGTGCCATCAGTGAGCGCACTTCGGTTGGTGAGCAGTTCTTC CAISERTSVGEQFF
TRBJ2-7 . . TRBV6-5 TGTGCCAGCAGGCACAGGGACACCTACGAGCAGTACTTC CASRHRDTYEQYF
TRBJ1-2 . . TRBV6-5 TGTGCCAGCAGTTACGGGCAGGGTATAAACTATGGCTACACCTTC CASSYGQGINYGYTF
TRBJ2-1 TRBD2 . TRBV11-3 TGTGCCAGCAGCGGGAGGGGTTCCTACAATGAGCAGTTCTTC CASSGRGSYNEQFF
TRBJ2-5 TRBD2 . TRBV10-3 TGTGCCATCAGTGAGTTGACTAGCGGATTGGGGAGAGTGCAAGAGACCCAGTACTTC CAISELTSGLGRVQETQYF
TRBJ1-1 TRBD1 . TRBV27 TGTGCCAGCAGTTTTAGGGGACAGGGCTTCTCGAACACTGAAGCTTTCTTT CASSFRGQGFSNTEAFF
TRBJ2-5 . . TRBV30 TGTGCCTGGAGTCCAGGGCGGGAGACCCAGTACTTC CAWSPGRETQYF
TRBJ2-7 TRBD2 . TRBV7-2 TGTGCCAGCAGCCGGGAGGGACTAGCCGACGTTGAGCAGTACTTC CASSREGLADVEQYF
TRBJ1-5 . . TRBV25-1 TGTGCCAGCAGTGAACACGGGGGAGGAGGCAATCAGCCCCAGCATTTT CASSEHGGGGNQPQHF
TRBJ1-5 . . TRBV18 TGTGCCAGCTCAACCACGTCGACAGACAATCAGCCCCAGCATTTT CASSTTSTDNQPQHF
TRBJ2-1 TRBD2 . TRBV29-1 TGCAGCGTTGATGGGGGGGAATCCTACAATGAGCAGTTCTTC CSVDGGESYNEQFF
TRBJ2-1 TRBD1 . TRBV11-1 TGTGCCAGCAGGGGACAGGGGGCAATGGGTGAGCAGTTCTTC CASRGQGAMGEQFF
TRBJ1-2 . . TRBV5-1 TGCGCCAGCAGCTTGGGAAGGGGCTACTATGGCTACACCTTC CASSLGRGYYGYTF
TRBJ2-7 TRBD1 . TRBV14 TGTGCCAGCAGACGCGGGACAGGGGGCTACGAGCAGTACTTC CASRRGTGGYEQYF
TRBJ1-2 . once TRBV7-9 TGTGCCAGCAGCTTACCAGGGGACCCCTATGGCTACACCTTC CASSLPGDPYGYTF
TRBJ2-7 . . TRBV15 TGTGCCACCAGCAGTGGAGGGTTCTACGAGCAGTACTTC CATSSGGFYEQYF
TRBJ1-5 TRBD1 . TRBV7-9 TGTGCCAGCCGGGACAGCCCAAATCAGCCCCAGCATTTT CASRDSPNQPQHF
TRBJ1-2 . . TRBV9 TGTGCCAGCAGCGGAGATGAGAGAAACTATGGCTACACCTTC CASSGDERNYGYTF
TRBJ1-3 TRBD1 . TRBV24-1 TGTGCCACCAGTGATGGGGACAGGGGGGAAAACACCATATATTTT CATSDGDRGENTIYF
TRBJ2-7 . . TRBV11-3 TGTGCCAGCAGCTTAGGGGGGGCTAGCGGCTACGAGCAGTACTTC CASSLGGASGYEQYF
TRBJ2-2 . few TRBV7-3 TGTGCCAGCAGCTTATGGGGCAGCTTCGCGGACACCGGGGAGCTGTTTTTT CASSLWGSFADTGELFF
TRBJ1-6 . . TRBV11-3 TGTGCCAGCAGCTTAGGAGGAGGATCACCCCTCCACTTT CASSLGGGSPLHF
TRBJ2-7 . . TRBV4-1 TGCGCCAGCAGCCAAGATCGGTACTCCGGGGCCTACGAGCAGTACTTC CASSQDRYSGAYEQYF
TRBJ2-2 . . TRBV27 TGTGCCAGCAGTTTTAGGTGGGGGAGGACCGGGGAGCTGTTTTTT CASSFRWGRTGELFF
TRBJ2-3 TRBD2 . TRBV19 TGTGCCAGTAGTCACCGACTAGCGGGGCTCACAGATACGCAGTATTTT CASSHRLAGLTDTQYF
TRBJ2-1 . once TRBV6-4 TGTGCCAGCAGCTCTCGGTTCGGGTTGGGAGAGTACAATGAGCAGTTCTTC CASSSRFGLGEYNEQFF
TRBJ1-1 . . TRBV14 TGTGCCAGCAGCCAAGAGAGTGGAGGGCACACTGAAGCTTTCTTT CASSQESGGHTEAFF
TRBJ2-7 . . TRBV3-1/TRBV3-2 TGTGCCAGCAGCCTAAGACTATACGAGCAGTACTTC CASSLRLYEQYF
TRBJ1-5 . . TRBV2 TGTGCCAGCACCCCTCAAGGGGGACCTCAGCCCCAGCATTTT CASTPQGGPQPQHF
TRBJ2-1 TRBD1 . TRBV5-6 TGTGCCAGCAGCTTGGCGGGACAGGGTGATATGGCCTACAATGAGCAGTTCTTC CASSLAGQGDMAYNEQFF
TRBJ1-3 . . TRBV6-1 TGTGCCAGCAGTGAACAACCGCGGCTCTCTGGAAACACCATATATTTT CASSEQPRLSGNTIYF
TRBJ1-2 . . TRBV25-1 TGTGCCAGCAGTGCCCAGGATTCCTATGGCTACACCTTC CASSAQDSYGYTF
TRBJ2-1 . . TRBV6-5 TGTGCCAGCAGTTATGTGGCAGGGAAAAGAAATGAGCAGTTCTTC CASSYVAGKRNEQFF
TRBJ1-2 TRBD1 . TRBV7-9 TGTGCCAGCAGCTCTCACGGGACAGATTACAACTATGGCTACACCTTC CASSSHGTDYNYGYTF
TRBJ2-3 . . TRBV7-3 TGTGCCAGCAGCTTTAAGGGGGAAGATACGCAGTATTTT CASSFKGEDTQYF
TRBJ1-6 . few TRBV25-1 TGTGCCAGCACTTGGACTGCCTTCGGGTCACCCCTCCACTTT CASTWTAFGSPLHF
TRBJ2-7 TRBD1 once TRBV13 TGTGCCAGCAGCTTCGGGACAGGGGAACCCTACGAGCAGTACTTC CASSFGTGEPYEQYF